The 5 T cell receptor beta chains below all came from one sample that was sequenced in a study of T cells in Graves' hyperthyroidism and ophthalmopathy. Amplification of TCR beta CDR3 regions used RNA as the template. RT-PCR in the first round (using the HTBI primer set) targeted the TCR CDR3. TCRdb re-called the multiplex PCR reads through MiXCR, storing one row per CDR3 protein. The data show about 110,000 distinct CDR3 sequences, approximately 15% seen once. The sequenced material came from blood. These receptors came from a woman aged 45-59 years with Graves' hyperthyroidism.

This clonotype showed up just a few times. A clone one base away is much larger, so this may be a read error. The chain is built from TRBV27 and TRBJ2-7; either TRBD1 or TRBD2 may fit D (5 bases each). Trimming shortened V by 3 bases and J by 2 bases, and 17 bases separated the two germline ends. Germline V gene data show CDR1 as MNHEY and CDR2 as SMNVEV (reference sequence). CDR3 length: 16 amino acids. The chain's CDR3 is CASSFVRGPIAYEQYF. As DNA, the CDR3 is TGTGCCAGCAGTTTTGTGAGGGGCCCCATTGCCTACGAGCAGTACTTC.

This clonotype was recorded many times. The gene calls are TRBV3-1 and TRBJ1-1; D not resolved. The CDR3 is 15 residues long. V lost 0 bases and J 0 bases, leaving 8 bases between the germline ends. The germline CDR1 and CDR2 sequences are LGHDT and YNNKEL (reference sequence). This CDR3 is CASSQDPRMNTEAFF. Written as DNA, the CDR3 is TGTGCCAGCAGCCAAGATCCGCGGATGAACACTGAAGCTTTCTTT.

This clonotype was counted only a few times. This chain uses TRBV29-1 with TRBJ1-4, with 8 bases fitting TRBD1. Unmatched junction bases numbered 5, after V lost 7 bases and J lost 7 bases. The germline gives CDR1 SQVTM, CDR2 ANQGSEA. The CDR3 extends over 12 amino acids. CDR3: CSARTGFEKLFF. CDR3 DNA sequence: TGCAGCGCCCGGACAGGGTTTGAAAAACTGTTTTTT.

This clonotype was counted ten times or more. The DNA of the CDR3 is TGTGCCAGCAGCTTAGACCAACTCGACAGGCCCAAAGCTTTCTTT. Translated, it gives CASSLDQLDRPKAFF. The chain uses TRBV7-2 and TRBJ1-1, with D maybe TRBD1 (6 bases). The CDR3 extends over 15 amino acids. Germline CDR1 and CDR2: SGHTA and FQGNSA. V was shortened by 1 base and J by 9 bases, with 18 bases between the two germline ends.

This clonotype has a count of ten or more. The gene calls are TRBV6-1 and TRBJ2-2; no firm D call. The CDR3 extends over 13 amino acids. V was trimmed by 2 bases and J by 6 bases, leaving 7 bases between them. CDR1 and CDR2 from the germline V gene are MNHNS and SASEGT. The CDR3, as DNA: TGTGCCAGCAGTGAACAGGCTGCCGGGGAGCTGTTTTTT. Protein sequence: CASSEQAAGELFF.